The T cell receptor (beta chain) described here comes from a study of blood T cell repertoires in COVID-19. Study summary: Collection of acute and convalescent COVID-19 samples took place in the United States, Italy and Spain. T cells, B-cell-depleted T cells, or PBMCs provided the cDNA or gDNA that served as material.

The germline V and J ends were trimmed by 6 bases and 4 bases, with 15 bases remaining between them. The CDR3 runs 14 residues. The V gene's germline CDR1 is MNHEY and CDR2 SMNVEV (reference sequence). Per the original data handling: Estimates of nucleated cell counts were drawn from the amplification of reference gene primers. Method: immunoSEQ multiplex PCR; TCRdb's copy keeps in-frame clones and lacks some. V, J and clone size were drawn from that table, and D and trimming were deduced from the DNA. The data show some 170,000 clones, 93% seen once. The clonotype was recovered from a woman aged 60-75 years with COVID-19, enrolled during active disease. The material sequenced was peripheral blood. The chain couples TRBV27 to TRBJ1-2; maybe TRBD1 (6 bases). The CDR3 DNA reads TGTGCCAGCAGCCACACAGGGATTGGCTATGGCTACACCTTC. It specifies CASSHTGIGYGYTF.